The 11 T cell receptor beta chains below were found in one sample sequenced in a study of blood T cells in healthy people across ages. Next came a second PCR, run for 7 to 11 cycles, which used a sample-barcoded 5' primer along with a J-beta primer mix. TCRdb used MiXCR to reprocess the 5' RACE reads, holding one entry per CDR3 protein. The sample lists roughly 830,000 distinct CDR3 sequences; about 59% were seen once. Sequencing was carried out using blood. All receptors come from a man in his thirties or forties in good health.

This chain links TRBV5-1 with TRBJ2-7, with D hard to call. Trimming cost V 2 bases and J 4 bases, with 16 bases left between them. CDR1 and CDR2 from the germline V gene are SGHRS and YFSETQ. The CDR3 has 15 amino acids. CDR3 loop: CASSFDPSSRYEQYF. CDR3 nucleotides: TGCGCCAGCAGCTTTGACCCAAGTTCTCGGTACGAGCAGTACTTC.

This clonotype was picked up a small number of times. V usage is TRBV12-3 or TRBV12-4 and J usage is TRBJ2-1; a weak D match, TRBD1 (5 bases). CDR3 length equals 14 residues. Trimming left V 3 bases short and J 7 bases short, with 13 bases between. This CDR3 is CASSFLAGRNEQFF. CDR3 bases: TGTGCCAGCAGTTTTCTGGCAGGGCGGAATGAGCAGTTCTTC.

This chain joins TRBV14 and TRBJ1-2; possibly TRBD1 for D (5 bases). Between the trimmed V and J ends, which lost 0 bases and 2 bases, there was a span of 13 bases. The V gene's germline CDR1 is SGHDN and CDR2 FVKESK. This CDR3 contains 16 residues. DNA for the CDR3: TGTGCCAGCAGCCAAGATCTTCTACAGGCAAACTATGGCTACACCTTC. Residues: CASSQDLLQANYGYTF.

The chain couples TRBV12-3 or TRBV12-4 to TRBJ2-4; D not certain. The CDR3 spans 15 residues. V lost 2 bases, J lost 0 bases, and 8 bases lay in between. CDR3 nucleotide sequence: TGTGCCAGCAGTTTACATAGTCTAGCCAAAAACATTCAGTACTTC. Its protein product is CASSLHSLAKNIQYF.

The rearrangement uses TRBV7-2 and TRBJ2-7, with TRBD1 identical over 9 bases. The CDR3 runs to 14 residues. The germline gives CDR1 SGHTA, CDR2 FQGNSA. V lost 6 bases and J lost 3; bases outside the gene matches: 6. CDR3 sequence: CASSNRGRGYEQYF. The CDR3 nucleotides read TGTGCCAGCAGTAACAGGGGGCGAGGCTACGAGCAGTACTTC.

The rearrangement joins TRBV27 to TRBJ2-7; either TRBD1 or TRBD2 may fit D (5 bases each). With 1 base removed from V and 0 bases from J, the gap between germline ends came to 13 bases. Germline V gives CDR1 MNHEY, CDR2 SMNVEV (reference sequence). CDR3 length: 16 residues. CDR3 nucleotide sequence: TGTGCCAGCAGTTTATTGACCGGGACCTTCTCCTACGAGCAGTACTTC. It is translated as CASSLLTGTFSYEQYF.

V and J are TRBV10-3 and TRBJ2-3; 14 nucleotides agree with TRBD2. The V gene's germline CDR1 is ENHRY and CDR2 SYGVKD. V trimming: 4 bases; J trimming: 1 base; junction bases outside the gene matches: 4. The CDR3 length is 17 residues. Here the CDR3 reads CAISGRGLAGGTDTQYF. The CDR3 DNA reads as TGTGCCATCAGTGGACGGGGACTAGCGGGGGGCACAGATACGCAGTATTTT.

The chain couples TRBV4-3 to TRBJ2-6; TRBD1 might be the D (5 bases). There are 18 residues in the CDR3. The germline V and J ends were trimmed by 0 bases and 2 bases, with 14 bases remaining between them. Germline CDR1 reads LGHNA; CDR2 reads YSLEER. CDR3 in DNA: TGCGCCAGCAGCCAAGATTTGCCAGGGCGGACTGGGGCCAACGTCCTGACTTTC. Translated: CASSQDLPGRTGANVLTF.

The V gene is TRBV9, the J gene TRBJ2-2, with TRBD1 as a possible D gene (6 bases). Germline V gene sequence: CDR1 SGDLS, CDR2 YYNGEE. The CDR3 spans 15 residues. V lost 4 bases, J lost 7 bases, and 17 bases lay in between. CDR3 nucleotides: TGTGCCAGCAGCCCCACAGGGTATCAGAGCGGGGAGCTGTTTTTT. Protein product: CASSPTGYQSGELFF. The complete variable domain, with remaining parts taken from reference TRBV9 and TRBJ2-2, reads DSGVTQTPKHLITATGQRVTLRCSPRSGDLSVYWYQQSLDQGLQFLIQYYNGEERAKGNILERFSAQQFPDLHSELNLSSLELGDSALYFCASSPTGYQSGELFFGEGSRLTVL.

The chain has TRBV4-2 and TRBJ2-5; 7 nucleotides agree with TRBD2. V gave up 4 bases and J gave up 4 bases; unmatched junction bases: 18. The CDR3 totals 18 residues. Germline V gene data show CDR1 as LGHNA and CDR2 as YNFKEQ. CDR3 region: CASSPRTLGQRGGETQYF. The CDR3 bases are TGTGCCAGCAGCCCCCGGACTTTGGGCCAGCGGGGCGGAGAGACCCAGTACTTC.

V usage is TRBV6-5 and J usage is TRBJ2-7; 7 positions agree with TRBD2. Germline assignment: CDR1 MNHEY and CDR2 SVGAGI. The CDR3 is made up of 14 amino acids. Trimming cost V 5 bases and J 5 bases; bases outside gene matches: 9. CDR3 in amino acids: CASSEVGGGHEQYF. The CDR3, as DNA: TGTGCCAGCAGTGAAGTGGGGGGAGGGCACGAGCAGTACTTC.